This TCR beta chain originates from a study of blood T cell repertoires in COVID-19. After removal of 6 bases from V and 6 bases from J, the junction contained 1 base not matched to a gene. This CDR3 comprises 12 residues. Clones were read by immunoSEQ multiplex PCR, and TCRdb kept only the in-frame ones, dropping some. The sample yields some 190,000 clones, 75% to 85% seen once. This clone was seen only once. V and J are TRBV12-3 or TRBV12-4 and TRBJ1-2, with TRBD1 matching over 10 bases. The receptor was derived from a man aged 25-45 years with acute COVID-19. The sample consisted of PBMCs or T cells enriched from blood (not recorded which). The CDR3 DNA sequence: TGTGCCAGCAGGGGGACAGGGGATGGCTACACCTTC. Translating gives CASRGTGDGYTF.